Following are 8 T cell receptor beta chains from one sample sequenced in a study of PD-L1 blockade in urothelial cancer (dated by TCRdb to the late 2010s). The library was made by the immunoSEQ multiplex PCR assay. TCRdb's version of the immuneACCESS table is confined to in-frame rearrangements and falls short of the full clone set. An unresolved V gene accounts for under half of the shortfall where checked; the remainder is of unknown origin. This sample holds approximately 14,000 clones; more than 75% were observed only once. Nearly 15% of the sample rests with the top ten. The sequencing used PBMCs, collected around atezolizumab (anti-PD-L1) treatment. These receptors came from a man between 65 and 85 years old with urothelial cancer.

V usage is TRBV6-5 and J usage is TRBJ2-7; TRBD2 might be the D (6 bases). Germline V gene data show CDR1 as MNHEY and CDR2 as SVGAGI. Trimming took 6 bases from V and 7 from J, leaving 13 bases between them. The CDR3 consists of 12 residues. CDR3 sequence reads: CASRAGSWEQYF. The DNA of the CDR3 is TGTGCCAGCAGGGCGGGGTCTTGGGAGCAGTACTTC.

This clone was seen only once. As DNA, the CDR3 is TGCAGCGTTGATGGACAGGGGGCGCCGGGGAATGAGCAGTTCTTC. This encodes CSVDGQGAPGNEQFF. This sequence joins TRBV29-1 and TRBJ2-1; 11 bases line up with TRBD1. CDR3 size: 15 residues. After removal of 3 bases from V and 7 bases from J, the junction contained 8 bases not matched to a gene. In germline, CDR1 is SQVTM, CDR2 ANQGSEA.

V gene TRBV28 combines with J gene TRBJ1-2; D uncertain. Trimming pared 2 bases from V and 7 bases from J, leaving 5 bases between. The CDR3 extends over 11 amino acids. Germline values: CDR1 MDHEN, CDR2 SYDVKM. The CDR3 DNA sequence: TGTGCCAGCAGTTTAAGCATTGGCTACACCTTC. Translated, it gives CASSLSIGYTF.

The CDR3 coding sequence is TGTGCCAGCAGCACCGACGGGACAACTAATGAAAAACTGTTTTTT. Its translation: CASSTDGTTNEKLFF. The chain links TRBV5-4 to TRBJ1-4; D is ambiguous. The CDR3 consists of 15 residues. V was clipped by 4 bases and J by 0 bases, with 10 bases between them. Germline values: CDR1 SGHNT, CDR2 YYREEE (reference sequence).

The gene calls are TRBV5-1 and TRBJ2-3; possibly TRBD1 for D (6 bases). CDR1 and CDR2 (germline): SGHRS, YFSETQ. V lost 3 bases to trimming and J lost 3 bases, with 11 bases between them. This CDR3 is built from 14 residues. This CDR3 reads CASSSIQGTDTQYF. The CDR3 coding sequence is TGCGCCAGCAGCTCGATACAGGGAACAGATACGCAGTATTTT.

The genes are TRBV25-1 and TRBJ2-5; 10 nucleotides align to TRBD1. The V gene's germline CDR1 is MGHDK and CDR2 SYGVNS. V shed 7 bases and J 2 bases; nucleotides not matched to a gene: 4. The CDR3 spans 14 residues. The CDR3 loop is CASIQDRGQETQYF. The DNA for the CDR3 is TGTGCCAGCATCCAGGACAGGGGGCAAGAGACCCAGTACTTC.

This rearrangement joins TRBV7-9 to TRBJ1-1; 8 nucleotides agree with TRBD1. The V segment lost 4 bases and the J segment 6 bases; nucleotides outside the gene matches: 7. This CDR3 spans 14 amino acids. Germline CDR1 and CDR2: SEHNR and FQNEAQ (reference sequence). The CDR3 DNA sequence: TGTGCCAGCAGCTCCCAAAACAGGGGGGCTGAAGCTTTCTTT. Protein product: CASSSQNRGAEAFF.

The V and J genes are TRBV5-4 and TRBJ1-2, with a tentative D call TRBD1 (6 bases). Per germline, CDR1 SGHNT and CDR2 YYREEE (reference sequence). Trimming cost V 0 bases and J 5 bases, with 14 bases left between them. The length of the CDR3 is 15 residues. The CDR3 reads CASSLDRVNAYGYTF. The CDR3, as DNA: TGTGCCAGCAGCTTGGACAGGGTGAACGCTTATGGCTACACCTTC.